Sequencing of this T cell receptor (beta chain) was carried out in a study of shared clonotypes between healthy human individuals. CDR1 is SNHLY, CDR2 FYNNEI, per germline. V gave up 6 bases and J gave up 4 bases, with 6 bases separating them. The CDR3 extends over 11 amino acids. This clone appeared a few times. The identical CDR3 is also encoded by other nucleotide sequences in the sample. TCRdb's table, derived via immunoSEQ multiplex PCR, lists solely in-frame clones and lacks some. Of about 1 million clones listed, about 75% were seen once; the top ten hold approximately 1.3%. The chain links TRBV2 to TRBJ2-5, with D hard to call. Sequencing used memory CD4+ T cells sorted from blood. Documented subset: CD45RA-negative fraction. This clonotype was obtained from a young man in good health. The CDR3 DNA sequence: TGTGCCAGCAGCGACGGAGAGACCCAGTACTTC. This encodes CASSDGETQYF.